Sequencing of this T cell receptor beta chain was carried out in a study of CD8 T cells in Susac syndrome. At the level of the study: Eight or nine of the sequenced Susac syndrome patients were in remission, and roughly six had active disease.

Random-hexamer reverse transcription was applied to about 0.45 to 1 ug RNA. The immunoSEQ assay covered 54 Vbeta and 13 Jbeta segments for CDR3. From the immunoSEQ multiplex PCR reads, TCRdb called clonotypes with MiXCR, one entry per CDR3 protein. The table has 150,000 to 200,000 distinct CDR3 sequences, 91% seen once. CD8+ and CD4+ T cells circulating in blood were sequenced for TCR beta. The CDR3 extends over 17 amino acids. CDR1 SGHDN and CDR2 FVKESK come from the germline V gene. Trimming pared 0 bases from V and 5 bases from J, leaving 16 bases between. J is TRBJ2-2 and V is TRBV14; unclear D gene. Sequences were obtained from CD4+ T cells from PBMCs. This clonotype originated in a human donor with Susac syndrome. The CDR3 nucleotides read TGTGCCAGCAGCCAAGATCAACGGTCCGTGTTTACCGGGGAGCTGTTTTTT. Its translation: CASSQDQRSVFTGELFF.